These 31 T cell receptor beta chains originate from one sample sequenced in a study of T cell responses to AZD1222 COVID-19 vaccine. The method was immunoSEQ multiplex PCR; TCRdb's version includes in-frame clones alone and lacks a portion of them. The sample gives about 160,000 clones, about 88% of which show up once; roughly 5.5% is in the top ten. The material sequenced was peripheral blood, taken on day 0 of AZD1222 vaccination. Receptors were obtained from an adult in good health.

The rearrangement uses TRBV28 and TRBJ2-1; D is ambiguous. Germline CDR1 and CDR2: MDHEN and SYDVKM. The V end lost 10 bases, the J end lost 5 bases, and 6 bases lay between the germline ends. The CDR3 is made up of 10 amino acids. The CDR3 DNA reads as TGTGCCACCCGTGACAATGAGCAGTTCTTC. This translates into CATRDNEQFF.

The chain joins TRBV28 to TRBJ1-6; weak D call: TRBD1 (5 bases). This CDR3 is built from 13 residues. Germline V gene sequence: CDR1 MDHEN, CDR2 SYDVKM. Trimming took off 7 bases at V and 8 bases at J, with 12 bases between the two ends. The CDR3 DNA is TGTGCCAGCAATTGGGGGGAGGATTCACCCCTCCACTTT. It yields the protein CASNWGEDSPLHF.

This clone has only one observation. This chain joins TRBV6-2 or TRBV6-3 and TRBJ2-3; a possible D gene is TRBD1 (5 bases). The V end lost 0 bases, the J end lost 2 bases, and 6 bases lay between the germline ends. Germline assignment: CDR1 MNHEY and CDR2 SVGEGT. This CDR3 contains 14 residues. CDR3 sequence: CASSYSGATDTQYF. CDR3 nucleotides: TGTGCCAGCAGTTACTCAGGGGCCACAGATACGCAGTATTTT.

This chain connects TRBV28 to TRBJ2-7; the D call may be TRBD1 or TRBD2 (5 bases each). Between the trimmed V and J ends, which lost 7 bases and 3 bases, there was a span of 22 bases. The CDR3 covers 16 residues. CDR1 is MDHEN, CDR2 SYDVKM, per germline. CDR3 DNA: TGTGCCAGCAATGGGGGATGGGGTAAAGGGGTCTACGAGCAGTACTTC. Translation: CASNGGWGKGVYEQYF.

The gene calls are TRBV29-1 and TRBJ1-1; 7 bases are a match to TRBD1. CDR1 and CDR2 (germline): SQVTM, ANQGSEA. The V gene end was trimmed by 6 bases and the J gene end by 4 bases; junction bases not matched to a gene: 17. The CDR3 has 16 residues. The chain's CDR3 is CSVAKSVTGWSTEAFF. DNA for the CDR3: TGCAGCGTCGCTAAGAGTGTGACAGGGTGGAGCACTGAAGCTTTCTTT.

The J gene is TRBJ1-2, the V gene TRBV10-3, with 9 bases identical to TRBD1. With 3 bases clipped from V and 6 bases from J, the junction kept 5 bases outside the gene matches. This CDR3 region has 14 residues. Germline CDR1 ENHRY, CDR2 SYGVKD. CDR3: CAISETGTGNGYTF. As DNA, the CDR3 is TGTGCCATCAGTGAAACCGGGACAGGGAATGGCTACACCTTC.

The V and J genes are TRBV19 and TRBJ1-5; perhaps TRBD1 as D (6 bases). V lost 3 bases and J 6 bases, leaving 18 bases between the germline ends. The CDR3 covers 16 residues. Per the germline V gene, CDR1 is LNHDA and CDR2 is SQIVND (reference sequence). As DNA, the CDR3 is TGTGCCAGTAGTATCCTTGACAGGAAGCAGACTCAGCCCCAGCATTTT. It specifies CASSILDRKQTQPQHF.

In its sample, this clone was seen a few times. J is TRBJ1-2 and V is TRBV6-5; 10 bases align to TRBD1. With 7 bases clipped from V and 7 bases from J, the junction kept 12 bases outside the gene matches. This CDR3 is 15 amino acids long. CDR1 is MNHEY, CDR2 SVGAGI, per germline. The CDR3 DNA reads TGTGCCAGCACCCACGGGGAGACAGGGGGCTTTGGCTACACCTTC. It is translated as CASTHGETGGFGYTF.

The chain employs TRBV4-3 and TRBJ2-2; D may be TRBD1 (5 bases). Looked up from germline, CDR1 is LGHNA and CDR2 is YSLEER. Trimming took 0 bases from V and 0 from J, leaving 8 bases between them. The CDR3 contains 16 residues. This CDR3 is CASSQDGAANTGELFF. CDR3 DNA: TGCGCCAGCAGCCAAGATGGGGCTGCGAACACCGGGGAGCTGTTTTTT.

This clone appeared a few times. The rearrangement links TRBV28 to TRBJ1-1; D gene unclear. The germline CDR1 and CDR2 sequences are MDHEN and SYDVKM. V was trimmed by 2 bases and J by 3 bases, leaving 4 bases between them. This CDR3 comprises 12 residues. The CDR3 bases are TGTGCCAGCAGTTTAGGTCACACTGAAGCTTTCTTT. The encoded protein is CASSLGHTEAFF.

J is TRBJ2-7 and V is TRBV3-1 (or the pseudogene TRBV3-2), with 11 bases aligning to TRBD1. Germline trimming cut 4 bases from V and 3 bases from J; bases unmatched to any gene: 2. This CDR3 contains 14 residues. CDR1 is LGHDT and CDR2 is YNNKEL in the germline V gene (reference sequence). The CDR3 region is CASSRGQGVYEQYF. CDR3 bases: TGTGCCAGCAGCCGGGGACAGGGGGTCTACGAGCAGTACTTC.

V is TRBV7-9 and J is TRBJ2-3; 11 bases fit TRBD2. Trimming cost V 6 bases and J 1 base; bases outside gene matches: 3. The CDR3 runs 15 residues. Germline-derived CDR1 and CDR2 are SEHNR and FQNEAQ (reference sequence). The CDR3 region has the DNA TGTGCCAGCAGTGGGGGACTAGCGGGCACAGATACGCAGTATTTT. Amino acids: CASSGGLAGTDTQYF.

J is TRBJ1-5 and V is TRBV7-9, with 10 bases aligning to TRBD1. The germline V gene encodes CDR1 SEHNR and CDR2 FQNEAQ (reference sequence). Germline trimming cut 5 bases from V and 10 bases from J; bases unmatched to any gene: 8. CDR3 length equals 14 residues. This CDR3 is CASSPGQGEVPQHF. CDR3 bases: TGTGCCAGCAGCCCCGGACAGGGGGAAGTCCCCCAGCATTTT.

Only one count was recorded for this clone. The chain's CDR3 is CASSLASIAGAAQYF. In nucleotides, the CDR3 is TGTGCCAGCAGCTTAGCGTCAATAGCGGGAGCCGCGCAGTACTTC. The J gene is TRBJ2-7, the V gene TRBV7-2; 9 nucleotides line up with TRBD2. This CDR3 has 15 amino acids. In germline, CDR1 is SGHTA, CDR2 FQGNSA. The trim removed 0 bases at V and 9 bases at J, leaving 9 bases unmatched.

The chain is built from TRBV6-5 and TRBJ1-1; TRBD1 might be the D (5 bases). CDR1 and CDR2 (germline): MNHEY, SVGAGI. The length of the CDR3 is 14 residues. Trimming took off 5 bases at V and 1 base at J, with 11 bases between the two ends. The CDR3 sequence: CASSPGRENTEAFF. For the CDR3, the DNA is TGTGCCAGCAGTCCGGGACGGGAGAACACTGAAGCTTTCTTT.

This clone was counted once. The chain couples TRBV5-5 to TRBJ2-5, with D tentatively TRBD2 (5 bases). Germline CDR1 is SGHKS and CDR2 is YYEKEE (reference sequence). Trimming shortened V by 4 bases and J by 2 bases, and 12 bases separated the two germline ends. The CDR3 extends over 14 amino acids. Written as DNA, the CDR3 is TGTGCCAGCAGCACCCGGGGATATCAAGAGACCCAGTACTTC. Amino acids: CASSTRGYQETQYF.

The V gene is TRBV11-1, the J gene TRBJ2-7; D unresolved. This CDR3 comprises 14 residues. The V gene's germline CDR1 is SGHAT and CDR2 FQDESV (reference sequence). V shed 4 bases and J shed 3 bases, with 13 bases lying between them. CDR3 sequence reads: CASSSGPHVYEQYF. DNA for the CDR3: TGTGCCAGCAGCTCCGGACCACACGTCTACGAGCAGTACTTC.

The chain carries TRBV4-3 and TRBJ2-2; D ambiguous. CDR1 and CDR2 (germline): LGHNA, YSLEER. The CDR3 length is 18 residues. V lost 0 bases and J lost 2, with 16 bases in between. CDR3 amino acids: CASSQDLAETFNTGELFF. The CDR3 DNA reads as TGCGCCAGCAGCCAAGATCTTGCGGAGACATTCAACACCGGGGAGCTGTTTTTT.

The J gene is TRBJ1-2, the V gene TRBV4-3; D ambiguous. This CDR3 has 13 residues. The ends were cut back, 0 bases at V and 7 bases at J, with 9 bases in the middle. CDR1 is LGHNA and CDR2 is YSLEER in the germline V gene. CDR3 nucleotide sequence: TGCGCCAGCAGCCAAGATCAGGTCTCTGGCTACACCTTC. Translating gives CASSQDQVSGYTF.

The V and J genes are TRBV7-8 and TRBJ1-1, with D possibly matching TRBD1 (6 bases). Per germline, CDR1 SGHVS and CDR2 FQNEAQ. The CDR3 extends over 17 amino acids. The V gene lost 2 bases and the J gene lost 1 base, with 17 bases spanning the gap. CDR3 in DNA: TGTGCCAGCAGCTTACGCGACAGGAACACATGGAACACTGAAGCTTTCTTT. It is translated as CASSLRDRNTWNTEAFF.

The rearrangement joins TRBV6-4 to TRBJ1-1; no clear D gene. Germline CDR1 reads MRHNA; CDR2 reads SNTAGT. The CDR3 runs 15 residues. V was shortened by 5 bases and J by 0 bases, with 13 bases between the two germline ends. CDR3 sequence (DNA): TGTGCCAGCAGTATTAACACCGCAATGAACACTGAAGCTTTCTTT. Translating gives CASSINTAMNTEAFF.

This chain uses TRBV21-1 with TRBJ2-7. TRBV21-1 has pseudogene status. The CDR3 spans 15 residues. The CDR3 is CASSKARTVRLEQYF. DNA of the CDR3: TGTGCCAGCAGCAAAGCGCGGACGGTTAGGCTCGAGCAGTACTTC.

This clone was recorded only once. The chain links TRBV5-6 to TRBJ2-3; D possibly uses TRBD1 or TRBD2 (5 bases each). Germline V gives CDR1 SGHDT, CDR2 YYEEEE. The V end lost 4 bases, the J end lost 4 bases, and 10 bases lay between the germline ends. This CDR3 has 13 residues. The CDR3 region is CASSPRGADTQYF. The CDR3 DNA follows: TGTGCCAGCAGCCCCCGGGGCGCAGATACGCAGTATTTT.

The gene calls are TRBV6-4 and TRBJ1-1; D is uncertain. The V gene's germline CDR1 is MRHNA and CDR2 SNTAGT. Between the trimmed V and J ends, which lost 8 bases and 1 base, there was a span of 11 bases. The CDR3 is made up of 13 amino acids. CDR3: CASSSEGNTEAFF. CDR3 nucleotide sequence: TGTGCCAGCTCCTCGGAGGGGAACACTGAAGCTTTCTTT.

The V call is TRBV7-8, the J call TRBJ2-7; D uncertain. V was clipped by 5 bases and J by 0 bases, with 11 bases between them. Germline CDR1 SGHVS, CDR2 FQNEAQ. The CDR3 is 14 residues long. Here the CDR3 DNA reads TGTGCCAGCAGCACCCACGCAAACTCCTACGAGCAGTACTTC. It specifies CASSTHANSYEQYF. Supplemented by reference TRBV7-8 and TRBJ2-7, the full variable domain reads GAGVSQSPRYKVAKRGQDVALRCDPISGHVSLFWYQQALGQGPEFLTYFQNEAQLDKSGLPSDRFFAERPEGSVSTLKIQRTQQEDSAVYLCASSTHANSYEQYFGPGTRLTVT.

The gene calls are TRBV2 and TRBJ1-1; D unresolved. The germline V and J ends were trimmed by 2 bases and 8 bases, with 12 bases remaining between them. Germline CDR1 and CDR2: SNHLY and FYNNEI. This CDR3 region has 13 residues. Here the CDR3 DNA reads TGTGCCAGCAGTGAACAGCCGCCTCCAGAAGCTTTCTTT. This translates into CASSEQPPPEAFF.

The rearrangement uses TRBV5-1 and TRBJ1-2, with 8 bases matching TRBD1. Germline loops: CDR1 SGHRS, CDR2 YFSETQ. CDR3 length: 15 amino acids. Losses at the gene ends were 3 bases for V and 4 bases for J; bases not matched to a gene: 8. CDR3 in amino acids: CASSSKQGESYGYTF. The CDR3 region has the DNA TGCGCCAGCAGCTCCAAACAGGGGGAGAGCTATGGCTACACCTTC.

The chain is built from TRBV5-5 and TRBJ1-5, with D unclear. V lost 6 bases, J lost 5 bases, and 18 bases lay in between. Germline V gives CDR1 SGHKS, CDR2 YYEKEE (reference sequence). CDR3 length: 15 amino acids. This CDR3 is CASTYIPTGDQPQHF. The CDR3 region has the DNA TGTGCCAGCACCTACATCCCGACCGGGGATCAGCCCCAGCATTTT.

The rearrangement joins TRBV7-3 to TRBJ1-1, with a possible D match to TRBD1 (5 bases). CDR3 size: 13 residues. Per the germline V gene, CDR1 is SGHTA and CDR2 is FQGTGA. V lost 2 bases and J lost 3, with 7 bases in between. The CDR3 region is CASSLSGDTEAFF. The CDR3 coding sequence is TGTGCCAGCAGCTTATCGGGGGACACTGAAGCTTTCTTT.

This rearrangement joins TRBV10-3 to TRBJ2-1; D remains ambiguous. Germline V gene sequence: CDR1 ENHRY, CDR2 SYGVKD. This CDR3 contains 15 residues. Trimming took off 0 bases at V and 6 bases at J, with 12 bases between the two ends. The chain's CDR3 is CAISESWKEVNEQFF. CDR3 nucleotide sequence: TGTGCCATCAGTGAGTCTTGGAAGGAAGTCAATGAGCAGTTCTTC.

This clone occurred a few times. The V call is TRBV6-1, the J call TRBJ1-1; D unclear. Trimming shortened V by 2 bases and J by 4 bases, and 14 bases separated the two germline ends. Germline lookup yields CDR1 MNHNS and CDR2 SASEGT. The length of the CDR3 is 15 residues. DNA for the CDR3: TGTGCCAGCAGTGAATATGGGAATTTAGGCACTGAAGCTTTCTTT. It specifies CASSEYGNLGTEAFF.